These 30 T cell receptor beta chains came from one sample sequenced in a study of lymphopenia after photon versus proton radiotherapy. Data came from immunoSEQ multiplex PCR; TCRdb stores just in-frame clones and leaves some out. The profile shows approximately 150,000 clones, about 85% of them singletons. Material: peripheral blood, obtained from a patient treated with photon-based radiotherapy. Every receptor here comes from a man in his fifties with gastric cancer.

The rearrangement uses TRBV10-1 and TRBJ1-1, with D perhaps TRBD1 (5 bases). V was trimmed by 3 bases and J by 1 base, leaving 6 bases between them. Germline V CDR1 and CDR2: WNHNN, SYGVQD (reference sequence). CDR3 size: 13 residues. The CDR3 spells CASSDGGNTEAFF. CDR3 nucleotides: TGCGCCAGCAGTGACGGGGGGAACACTGAAGCTTTCTTT.

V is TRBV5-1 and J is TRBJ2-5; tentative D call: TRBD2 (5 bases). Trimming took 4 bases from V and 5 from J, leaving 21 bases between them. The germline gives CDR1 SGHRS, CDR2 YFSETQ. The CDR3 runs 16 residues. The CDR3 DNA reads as TGCGCCAGCAGCGTAGACTATCGAGGGAGTGAGGAGACCCAGTACTTC. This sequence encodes CASSVDYRGSEETQYF.

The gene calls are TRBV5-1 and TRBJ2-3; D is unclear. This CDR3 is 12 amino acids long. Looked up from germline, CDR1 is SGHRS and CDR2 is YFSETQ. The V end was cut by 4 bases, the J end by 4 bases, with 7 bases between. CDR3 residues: CASSIQSDTQYF. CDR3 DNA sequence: TGCGCCAGCAGCATCCAGTCAGATACGCAGTATTTT.

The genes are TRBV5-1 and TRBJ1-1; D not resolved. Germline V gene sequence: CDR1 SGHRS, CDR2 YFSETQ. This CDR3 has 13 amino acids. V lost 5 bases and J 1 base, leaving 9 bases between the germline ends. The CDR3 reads CASSSDPNTEAFF. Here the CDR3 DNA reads TGCGCCAGCAGTTCGGACCCGAACACTGAAGCTTTCTTT.

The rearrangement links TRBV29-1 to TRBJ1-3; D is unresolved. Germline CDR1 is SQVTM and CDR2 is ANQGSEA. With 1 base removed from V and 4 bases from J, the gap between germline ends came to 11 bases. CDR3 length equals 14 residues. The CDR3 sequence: CSVEVSQLGNTIYF. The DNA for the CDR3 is TGCAGCGTTGAAGTCTCACAGTTAGGAAACACCATATATTTT.

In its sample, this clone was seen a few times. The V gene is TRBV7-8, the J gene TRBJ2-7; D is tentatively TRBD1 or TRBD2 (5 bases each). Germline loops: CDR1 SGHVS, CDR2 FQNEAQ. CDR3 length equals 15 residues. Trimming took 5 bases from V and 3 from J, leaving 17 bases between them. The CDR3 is CASSTNPGQNYEQYF. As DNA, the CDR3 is TGTGCCAGCAGCACCAACCCGGGGCAGAACTACGAGCAGTACTTC.

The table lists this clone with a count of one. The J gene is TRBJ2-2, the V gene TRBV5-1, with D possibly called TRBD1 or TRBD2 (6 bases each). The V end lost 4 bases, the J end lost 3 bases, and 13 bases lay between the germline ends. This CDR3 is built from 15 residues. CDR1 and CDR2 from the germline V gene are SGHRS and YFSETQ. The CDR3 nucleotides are TGCGCCAGCAGCGCCGGAGGGGGATACACCGGGGAGCTGTTTTTT. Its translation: CASSAGGGYTGELFF.

The CDR3 bases are TGTGCCAGCAGCTTGGAGTCAGCCGCCACTGAAGCTTTCTTT. Amino acids: CASSLESAATEAFF. The V call is TRBV5-4, the J call TRBJ1-1; D gene uncertain. The CDR3 has 14 amino acids. The V gene lost 0 bases and the J gene lost 4 bases, with 10 bases spanning the gap. Germline V gene lookup returns CDR1 SGHNT and CDR2 YYREEE (reference sequence).

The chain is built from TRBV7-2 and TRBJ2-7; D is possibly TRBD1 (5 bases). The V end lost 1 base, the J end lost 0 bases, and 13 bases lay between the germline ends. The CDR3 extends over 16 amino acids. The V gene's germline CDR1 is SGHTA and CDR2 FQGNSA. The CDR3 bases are TGTGCCAGCAGCTTAGTAGCTATAGGGGACTCCTACGAGCAGTACTTC. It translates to CASSLVAIGDSYEQYF.

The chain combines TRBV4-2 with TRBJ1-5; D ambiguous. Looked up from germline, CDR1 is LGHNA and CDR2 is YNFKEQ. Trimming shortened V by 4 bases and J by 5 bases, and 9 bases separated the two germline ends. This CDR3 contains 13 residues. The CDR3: CASSRFGDQPQHF. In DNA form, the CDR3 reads TGTGCCAGCAGCCGATTTGGGGATCAGCCCCAGCATTTT.

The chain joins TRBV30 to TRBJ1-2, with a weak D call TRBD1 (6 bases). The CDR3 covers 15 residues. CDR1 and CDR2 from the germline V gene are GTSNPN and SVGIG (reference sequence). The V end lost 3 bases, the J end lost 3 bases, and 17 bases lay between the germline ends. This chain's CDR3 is CAWRVIQGAHYGYTF. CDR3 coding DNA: TGTGCCTGGAGGGTGATACAGGGTGCGCACTATGGCTACACCTTC. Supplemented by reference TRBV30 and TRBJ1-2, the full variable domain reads SQTIHQWPATLVQPVGSPLSLECTVEGTSNPNLYWYRQAAGRGLQLLFYSVGIGQISSEVPQNLSASRPQDRQFILSSKKLLLSDSGFYLCAWRVIQGAHYGYTFGSGTRLTVV.

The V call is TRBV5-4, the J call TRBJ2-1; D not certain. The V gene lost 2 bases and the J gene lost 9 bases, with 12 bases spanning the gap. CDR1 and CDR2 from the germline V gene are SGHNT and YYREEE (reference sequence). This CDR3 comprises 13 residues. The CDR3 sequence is CASSFRSDGEQFF. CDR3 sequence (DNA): TGTGCCAGCAGCTTCCGGTCGGACGGTGAGCAGTTCTTC.

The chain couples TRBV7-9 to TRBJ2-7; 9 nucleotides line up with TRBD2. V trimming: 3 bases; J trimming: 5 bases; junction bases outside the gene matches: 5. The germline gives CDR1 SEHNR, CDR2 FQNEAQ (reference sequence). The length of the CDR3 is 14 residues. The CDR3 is CASSLGLANHEQYF. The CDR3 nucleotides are TGTGCCAGCAGCTTGGGACTAGCAAATCACGAGCAGTACTTC.

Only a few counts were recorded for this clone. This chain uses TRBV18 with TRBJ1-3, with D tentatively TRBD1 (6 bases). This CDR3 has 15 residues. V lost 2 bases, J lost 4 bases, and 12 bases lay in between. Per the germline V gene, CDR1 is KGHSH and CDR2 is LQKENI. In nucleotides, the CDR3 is TGTGCCAGCTCACCAAGGACAGCGGAAGGAAACACCATATATTTT. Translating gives CASSPRTAEGNTIYF. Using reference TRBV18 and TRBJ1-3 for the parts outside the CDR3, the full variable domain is NAGVMQNPRHLVRRRGQEARLRCSPMKGHSHVYWYRQLPEEGLKFMVYLQKENIIDESGMPKERFSAEFPKEGPSILRIQQVVRGDSAAYFCASSPRTAEGNTIYFGEGSWLTVV.

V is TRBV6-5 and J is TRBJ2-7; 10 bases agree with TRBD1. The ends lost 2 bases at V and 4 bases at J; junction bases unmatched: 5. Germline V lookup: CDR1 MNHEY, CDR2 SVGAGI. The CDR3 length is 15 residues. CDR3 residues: CASSYRDRGLYEQYF. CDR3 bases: TGTGCCAGCAGTTACAGGGACAGGGGCCTTTACGAGCAGTACTTC.

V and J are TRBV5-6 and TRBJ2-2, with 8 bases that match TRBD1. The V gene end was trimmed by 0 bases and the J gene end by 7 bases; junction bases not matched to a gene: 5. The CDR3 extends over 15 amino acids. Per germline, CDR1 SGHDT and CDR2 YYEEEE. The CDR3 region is CASSLGQGYGGELFF. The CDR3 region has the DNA TGTGCCAGCAGCTTGGGACAGGGGTACGGCGGGGAGCTGTTTTTT.

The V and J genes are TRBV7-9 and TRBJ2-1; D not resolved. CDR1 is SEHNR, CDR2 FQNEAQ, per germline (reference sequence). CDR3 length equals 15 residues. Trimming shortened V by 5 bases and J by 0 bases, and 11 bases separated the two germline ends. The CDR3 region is CASSPGSVSYNEQFF. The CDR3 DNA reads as TGTGCCAGCAGCCCCGGTTCGGTCTCCTACAATGAGCAGTTCTTC. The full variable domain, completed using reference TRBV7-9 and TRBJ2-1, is DTGVSQNPRHKITKRGQNVTFRCDPISEHNRLYWYRQTLGQGPEFLTYFQNEAQLEKSRLLSDRFSAERPKGSFSTLEIQRTEQGDSAMYLCASSPGSVSYNEQFFGPGTRLTVL.

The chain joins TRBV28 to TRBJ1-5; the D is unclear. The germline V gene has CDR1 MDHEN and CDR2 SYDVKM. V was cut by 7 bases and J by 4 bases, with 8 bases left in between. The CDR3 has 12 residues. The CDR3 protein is CASKGTNQPQHF. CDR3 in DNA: TGTGCCAGCAAGGGCACTAATCAGCCCCAGCATTTT.

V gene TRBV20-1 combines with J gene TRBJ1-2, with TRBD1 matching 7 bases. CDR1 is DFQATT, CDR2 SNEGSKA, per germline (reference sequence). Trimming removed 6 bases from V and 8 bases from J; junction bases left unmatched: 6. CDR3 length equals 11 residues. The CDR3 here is CSAHRGHGYTF. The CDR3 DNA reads TGCAGTGCCCACAGGGGACACGGCTACACCTTC.

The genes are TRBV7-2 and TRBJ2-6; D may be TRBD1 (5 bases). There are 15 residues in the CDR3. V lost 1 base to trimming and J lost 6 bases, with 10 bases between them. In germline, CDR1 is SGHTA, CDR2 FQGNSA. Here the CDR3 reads CASSLGTTVANVLTF. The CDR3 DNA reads TGTGCCAGCAGCTTAGGTACGACAGTGGCCAACGTCCTGACTTTC.

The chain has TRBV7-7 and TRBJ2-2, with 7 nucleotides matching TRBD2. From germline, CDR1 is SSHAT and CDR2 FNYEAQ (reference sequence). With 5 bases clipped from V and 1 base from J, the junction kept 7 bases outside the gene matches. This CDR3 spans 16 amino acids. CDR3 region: CASSPGIAGNTGELFF. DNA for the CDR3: TGTGCCAGCAGCCCCGGAATAGCGGGGAACACCGGGGAGCTGTTTTTT.

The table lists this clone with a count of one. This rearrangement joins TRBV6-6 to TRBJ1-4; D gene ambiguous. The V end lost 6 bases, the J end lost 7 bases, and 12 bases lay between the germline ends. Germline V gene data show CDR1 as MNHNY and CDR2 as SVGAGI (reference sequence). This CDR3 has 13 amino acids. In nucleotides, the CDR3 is TGTGCCAGCAGAGGCTCCTTGATTGAAAAACTGTTTTTT. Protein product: CASRGSLIEKLFF.

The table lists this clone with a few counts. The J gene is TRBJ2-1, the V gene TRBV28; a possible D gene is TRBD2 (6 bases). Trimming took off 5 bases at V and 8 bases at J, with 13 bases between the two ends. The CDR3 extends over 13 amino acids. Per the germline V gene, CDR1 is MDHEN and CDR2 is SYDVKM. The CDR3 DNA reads TGTGCCAGCAGTCCCGACTGGAGGGATGAGCAGTTCTTC. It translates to CASSPDWRDEQFF.

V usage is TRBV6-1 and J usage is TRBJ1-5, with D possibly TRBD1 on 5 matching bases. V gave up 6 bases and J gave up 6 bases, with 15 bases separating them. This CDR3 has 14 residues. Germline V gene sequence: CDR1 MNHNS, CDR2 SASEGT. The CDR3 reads CASSFPGQPQPQHF. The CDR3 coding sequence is TGTGCCAGCAGCTTTCCCGGACAACCTCAGCCCCAGCATTTT.

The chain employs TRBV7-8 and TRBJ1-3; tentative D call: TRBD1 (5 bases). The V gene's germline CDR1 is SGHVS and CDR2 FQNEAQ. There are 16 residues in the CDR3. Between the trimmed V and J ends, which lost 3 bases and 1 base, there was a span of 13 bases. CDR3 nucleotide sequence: TGTGCCAGCAGCTTGATAGCGGGGGGATCTGGAAACACCATATATTTT. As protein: CASSLIAGGSGNTIYF.

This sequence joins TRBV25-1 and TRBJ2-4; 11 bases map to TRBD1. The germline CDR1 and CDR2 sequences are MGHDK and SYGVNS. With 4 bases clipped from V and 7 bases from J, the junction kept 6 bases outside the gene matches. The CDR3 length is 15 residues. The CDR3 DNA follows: TGTGCCAGCAGTGCTTGGGACAGGGGGTGGAACATTCAGTACTTC. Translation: CASSAWDRGWNIQYF.

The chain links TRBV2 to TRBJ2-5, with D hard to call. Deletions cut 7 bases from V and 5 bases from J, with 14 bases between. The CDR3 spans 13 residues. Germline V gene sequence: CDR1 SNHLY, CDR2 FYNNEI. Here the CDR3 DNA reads TGTGCCAGCACCCGGTTAGTCGGGGAGACCCAGTACTTC. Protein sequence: CASTRLVGETQYF.

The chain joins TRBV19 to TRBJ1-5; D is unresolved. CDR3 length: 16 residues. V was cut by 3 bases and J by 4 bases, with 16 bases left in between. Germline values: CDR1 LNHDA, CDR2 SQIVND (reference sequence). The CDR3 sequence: CASSIRILSKNQPQHF. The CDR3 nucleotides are TGTGCCAGTAGTATCCGAATACTCTCGAAGAATCAGCCCCAGCATTTT. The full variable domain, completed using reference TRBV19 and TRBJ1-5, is DGGITQSPKYLFRKEGQNVTLSCEQNLNHDAMYWYRQDPGQGLRLIYYSQIVNDFQKGDIAEGYSVSREKKESFPLTVTSAQKNPTAFYLCASSIRILSKNQPQHFGDGTRLSIL.

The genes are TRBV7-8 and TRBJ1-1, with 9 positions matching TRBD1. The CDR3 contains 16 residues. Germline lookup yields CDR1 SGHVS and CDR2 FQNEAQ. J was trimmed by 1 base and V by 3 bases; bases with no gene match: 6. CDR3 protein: CASSLRQGGTNTEAFF. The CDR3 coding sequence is TGTGCCAGCAGCTTGCGACAGGGGGGGACGAACACTGAAGCTTTCTTT.

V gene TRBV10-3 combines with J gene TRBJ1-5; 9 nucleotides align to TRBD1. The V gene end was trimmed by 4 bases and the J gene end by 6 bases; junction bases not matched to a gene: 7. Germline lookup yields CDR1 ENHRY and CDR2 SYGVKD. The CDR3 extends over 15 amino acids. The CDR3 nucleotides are TGTGCCATCAGTGCTCTTACAGGGGGCGGTCAGCCCCAGCATTTT. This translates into CAISALTGGGQPQHF.